The 28 T cell receptor beta chains given below trace back to one sample, sequenced in a study of blood T cell repertoires in COVID-19. Here immunoSEQ multiplex PCR was the method, and the copy in TCRdb shows in-frame clones only, minus some. Among under 350,000 clones listed, approximately 86% were seen once. Sequenced material: PBMCs or T cells enriched from blood (not recorded which). The receptors were gathered from a woman in her forties with acute COVID-19.

This clone was picked up one time. The chain is built from TRBV28 and TRBJ1-1, with TRBD1 as a possible D gene (5 bases). This CDR3 comprises 15 residues. Germline assignment: CDR1 MDHEN and CDR2 SYDVKM. Trimming cost V 4 bases and J 1 base, with 13 bases left between them. The CDR3 region is CASSSGGAPNTEAFF. CDR3 DNA: TGTGCCAGCAGTTCAGGTGGGGCGCCGAACACTGAAGCTTTCTTT.

The rearrangement links TRBV5-5 to TRBJ1-1; 8 nucleotides match TRBD1. The CDR3 covers 17 residues. The V gene end was trimmed by 0 bases and the J gene end by 4 bases; junction bases not matched to a gene: 11. In germline, CDR1 is SGHKS, CDR2 YYEKEE (reference sequence). CDR3 DNA sequence: TGTGCCAGCAGCTTGGCCATCGGACAGGGAGTTGGCACTGAAGCTTTCTTT. It is translated as CASSLAIGQGVGTEAFF. Full variable domain (missing parts from reference TRBV5-5 and TRBJ1-1): DAGVTQSPTHLIKTRGQQVTLRCSPISGHKSVSWYQQVLGQGPQFIFQYYEKEERGRGNFPDRFSARQFPNYSSELNVNALLLGDSALYLCASSLAIGQGVGTEAFFGQGTRLTVV.

This clone was found once. The chain has TRBV10-3 and TRBJ2-1; possibly TRBD2 for D (5 bases). Per germline, CDR1 ENHRY and CDR2 SYGVKD. V shed 7 bases and J shed 7 bases, with 11 bases lying between them. CDR3 length equals 12 residues. Written as DNA, the CDR3 is TGTGCCATCATGGCGGGCGGGAATGAGCAGTTCTTC. Translating gives CAIMAGGNEQFF.

The count of this clone is one. In nucleotides, the CDR3 is TGTGCCAGTAGTATTGAGGCTTGGGAGACCCAGTACTTC. Amino acids: CASSIEAWETQYF. This chain uses TRBV19 with TRBJ2-5; no definite D call. Germline-derived CDR1 and CDR2 are LNHDA and SQIVND (reference sequence). Between the trimmed V and J ends, which lost 3 bases and 5 bases, there was a span of 10 bases. CDR3 length: 13 residues. Looking up the rest from reference TRBV19 and TRBJ2-5 gives the full variable domain: DGGITQSPKYLFRKEGQNVTLSCEQNLNHDAMYWYRQDPGQGLRLIYYSQIVNDFQKGDIAEGYSVSREKKESFPLTVTSAQKNPTAFYLCASSIEAWETQYFGPGTRLLVL.

The chain joins TRBV4-1 to TRBJ2-1, with 8 bases identical to TRBD2. Germline lookup yields CDR1 MGHRA and CDR2 YSYEKL. The CDR3 extends over 16 amino acids. V was clipped by 1 base and J by 0 bases; unmatched bases: 2. CDR3 loop: CASSQGAGGSYNEQFF. CDR3 nucleotide sequence: TGCGCCAGCAGCCAAGGGGCGGGAGGCTCCTACAATGAGCAGTTCTTC.

The V and J genes are TRBV18 and TRBJ2-1; D perhaps matches TRBD2 (6 bases). There are 14 residues in the CDR3. CDR1 and CDR2 (germline): KGHSH, LQKENI. The germline V and J ends were trimmed by 5 bases and 5 bases, with 13 bases remaining between them. In nucleotides, the CDR3 is TGTGCCAGCTCAACGGGACTTCAAAACAATGAGCAGTTCTTC. Its translation is CASSTGLQNNEQFF.

This clone was detected a few times. The chain joins TRBV19 to TRBJ1-3; D unresolved. CDR1 and CDR2 (germline): LNHDA, SQIVND (reference sequence). The CDR3 length is 15 residues. Trimming took off 3 bases at V and 2 bases at J, with 11 bases between the two ends. CDR3 bases: TGTGCCAGTAGTATGGCTAGTTGGACTGGAAACACCATATATTTT. Its translation is CASSMASWTGNTIYF.

In nucleotides, the CDR3 is TGTGCCAGCAGGTTTCGGGGAGGCACTGAAGCTTTCTTT. Translating gives CASRFRGGTEAFF. This rearrangement joins TRBV2 to TRBJ1-1; D ambiguous. The CDR3 is made up of 13 amino acids. Deletions cut 6 bases from V and 4 bases from J, with 12 bases between. Per the germline V gene, CDR1 is SNHLY and CDR2 is FYNNEI.

This clone was seen a single time. The chain recombines TRBV5-5 with TRBJ1-4, with 7 positions matching TRBD1. CDR1 SGHKS and CDR2 YYEKEE come from the germline V gene (reference sequence). Trimming at V came to 2 bases and at J to 7 bases, leaving 5 bases not matched to a gene. This CDR3 has 14 amino acids. CDR3 DNA: TGTGCCAGCAGCTTTTCCAGGGGGGTTGAAAAACTGTTTTTT. This sequence encodes CASSFSRGVEKLFF.

This sequence joins TRBV15 and TRBJ1-2; D is possibly TRBD1 (5 bases). Germline lookup yields CDR1 LNHNV and CDR2 YYDKDF (reference sequence). The CDR3 has 13 amino acids. Trimming left V 5 bases short and J 7 bases short, with 14 bases between. CDR3 DNA: TGTGCCACCAGCGGACTAGAGCAGGGTGGCTACACCTTC. Its protein product is CATSGLEQGGYTF. Full variable domain (missing parts from reference TRBV15 and TRBJ1-2): DAMVIQNPRYQVTQFGKPVTLSCSQTLNHNVMYWYQQKSSQAPKLLFHYYDKDFNNEADTPDNFQSRRPNTSFCFLDIRSPGLGDTAMYLCATSGLEQGGYTFGSGTRLTVV.

The CDR3 DNA sequence: TGCGCCAGCAGCCATGAGGTCTCACCCCTCCACTTT. Translation: CASSHEVSPLHF. This chain uses TRBV4-1 with TRBJ1-6; D call uncertain. Germline V CDR1 and CDR2: MGHRA, YSYEKL. CDR3 size: 12 residues. Trimming cost V 3 bases and J 10 bases, with 7 bases left between them.

The chain is built from TRBV11-1 and TRBJ2-3, with D perhaps TRBD1 (5 bases). The V and J ends lost 4 bases and 8 bases respectively, with 22 bases between them. The CDR3 is made up of 16 amino acids. Germline CDR1 SGHAT, CDR2 FQDESV (reference sequence). The CDR3 bases are TGTGCCAGCAGCTCCGGCTACTCCCCGGCGCAGGGTACGCAGTATTTT. Translating gives CASSSGYSPAQGTQYF. Filled out from reference TRBV11-1 and TRBJ2-3, the complete variable domain reads EAEVAQSPRYKITEKSQAVAFWCDPISGHATLYWYRQILGQGPELLVQFQDESVVDDSQLPKDRFSAERLKGVDSTLKIQPAELGDSAMYLCASSSGYSPAQGTQYFGPGTRLTVL.

This chain uses TRBV2 with TRBJ1-3; tentative D call: TRBD1 (5 bases). The CDR3 has 13 residues. The ends were cut back, 6 bases at V and 6 bases at J, with 12 bases in the middle. Per the germline V gene, CDR1 is SNHLY and CDR2 is FYNNEI. CDR3 in DNA: TGTGCCAGCAGCGGGCAGGGAATAAACACCATATATTTT. Amino acid sequence: CASSGQGINTIYF.

The chain is built from TRBV5-5 and TRBJ1-1, with D tentatively TRBD1 (5 bases). The germline V gene encodes CDR1 SGHKS and CDR2 YYEKEE (reference sequence). Trimming shortened V by 0 bases and J by 3 bases, and 9 bases separated the two germline ends. The CDR3 runs to 14 residues. This CDR3 reads CASSLEIRDTEAFF. The CDR3 region has the DNA TGTGCCAGCAGCTTGGAGATCAGGGACACTGAAGCTTTCTTT.

This clone has just a few counts. This chain links TRBV18 with TRBJ1-1; 8 bases align to TRBD1. J was trimmed by 4 bases and V by 4 bases; bases with no gene match: 8. Germline V CDR1 and CDR2: KGHSH, LQKENI. There are 15 residues in the CDR3. The CDR3 sequence: CASSQQGGRGTEAFF. The DNA of the CDR3 is TGTGCCAGCTCACAACAGGGGGGAAGAGGCACTGAAGCTTTCTTT.

This sequence joins TRBV4-1 and TRBJ2-3; 11 positions match TRBD2. The CDR3 extends over 18 amino acids. From germline, CDR1 is MGHRA and CDR2 YSYEKL. With V trimmed by 0 bases and J by 0 bases, 5 bases remained unmatched. The CDR3 DNA sequence: TGCGCCAGCAGCCAAGATCCGGGACTAGCGGTTAGCACAGATACGCAGTATTTT. This codes for CASSQDPGLAVSTDTQYF.

The V call is TRBV28, the J call TRBJ2-5, with TRBD1 matching over 9 bases. V shed 2 bases and J 4 bases; nucleotides not matched to a gene: 11. The CDR3 spans 17 residues. CDR1 and CDR2 from the germline V gene are MDHEN and SYDVKM. CDR3 DNA: TGTGCCAGCAGTTTACGTACTCCGGGACAGGGAGGAGAGACCCAGTACTTC. It codes for CASSLRTPGQGGETQYF.

This clone turned up a few times. The genes are TRBV7-2 and TRBJ2-5; D might be TRBD1 (6 bases). CDR3 length equals 16 residues. In germline, CDR1 is SGHTA, CDR2 FQGNSA. The V end lost 4 bases, the J end lost 3 bases, and 18 bases lay between the germline ends. CDR3 sequence: CASSSRGQPVEETQYF. In nucleotides, the CDR3 is TGTGCCAGCAGCTCTCGAGGACAGCCTGTGGAAGAGACCCAGTACTTC. Combining the CDR3 with reference TRBV7-2 and TRBJ2-5 gives the whole variable domain GAGVSQSPSNKVTEKGKDVELRCDPISGHTALYWYRQSLGQGLEFLIYFQGNSAPDKSGLPSDRFSAERTGGSVSTLTIQRTQQEDSAVYLCASSSRGQPVEETQYFGPGTRLLVL.

This chain uses TRBV9 with TRBJ1-1; D may be TRBD1 (6 bases). The CDR3 loop spans 17 amino acids. Germline V CDR1 and CDR2: SGDLS, YYNGEE. V was pared by 0 bases and J by 1 base, with 16 bases between. CDR3 sequence (DNA): TGTGCCAGCAGCGTAGGACCCCCCGGGACAACGAACACTGAAGCTTTCTTT. Amino acid sequence: CASSVGPPGTTNTEAFF.

This clone was observed a few times. The chain employs TRBV4-1 and TRBJ1-4, with TRBD1 matching over 7 bases. Germline V CDR1 and CDR2: MGHRA, YSYEKL. The CDR3 covers 15 residues. Unmatched junction bases numbered 4, after V lost 1 base and J lost 5 bases. The CDR3: CASSQASTGNEKLFF. In nucleotides, the CDR3 is TGCGCCAGCAGCCAAGCCTCGACAGGGAATGAAAAACTGTTTTTT.

This rearrangement joins TRBV28 to TRBJ1-3; D uncertain. The CDR3 extends over 14 amino acids. CDR1 and CDR2 (germline): MDHEN, SYDVKM. V lost 3 bases and J lost 1, with 7 bases in between. The CDR3 DNA reads as TGTGCCAGCAGTTTCGGGAGGTCTGGAAACACCATATATTTT. This encodes CASSFGRSGNTIYF.

The V gene is TRBV29-1, the J gene TRBJ1-1; D is ambiguous. The V gene lost 4 bases and the J gene lost 1 base, with 10 bases spanning the gap. Per the germline V gene, CDR1 is SQVTM and CDR2 is ANQGSEA. The CDR3 sequence is 13 residues long. The CDR3 loop is CSVADKRNTEAFF. Written as DNA, the CDR3 is TGCAGCGTTGCAGACAAGAGGAACACTGAAGCTTTCTTT.

The chain couples TRBV5-4 to TRBJ1-2; 8 bases are a match to TRBD1. Unmatched junction bases numbered 7, after V lost 0 bases and J lost 0 bases. CDR1 is SGHNT, CDR2 YYREEE, per germline (reference sequence). The CDR3 length is 17 residues. The CDR3 here is CASSLGAGGDANYGYTF. The CDR3 bases are TGTGCCAGCAGCTTGGGGGCAGGGGGCGACGCTAACTATGGCTACACCTTC.

This clone came up a few times. As DNA, the CDR3 is TGTGCCATTCAGAGCGGGGCGGTCTCCTACAATGAGCAGTTCTTC. Its translation is CAIQSGAVSYNEQFF. The chain recombines TRBV2 with TRBJ2-1; 7 nucleotides match TRBD2. V lost 10 bases and J lost 0; bases outside the gene matches: 9. The CDR3 has 15 amino acids. Germline V CDR1 and CDR2: SNHLY, FYNNEI.

This clone has just one count. The chain employs TRBV3-1 (or the pseudogene TRBV3-2) and TRBJ1-5; TRBD1 is a possible D gene (6 bases). Germline V gene data show CDR1 as LGHDT and CDR2 as YNNKEL (reference sequence). The CDR3 has 14 residues. Trimming left V 1 base short and J 7 bases short, with 11 bases between. Here the CDR3 DNA reads TGTGCCAGCAGCCAAGCACAGGGTTCCCAGCCCCAGCATTTT. Amino acid sequence: CASSQAQGSQPQHF.

The CDR3 bases are TGTGCCAGCAGCTCGACAATGGTACTCGGGGAGCTGTTTTTT. Protein sequence: CASSSTMVLGELFF. The chain links TRBV7-9 to TRBJ2-2; D unresolved. CDR3 length: 14 amino acids. CDR1 SEHNR and CDR2 FQNEAQ come from the germline V gene (reference sequence). V lost 4 bases, J lost 7 bases, and 13 bases lay in between.

This chain connects TRBV2 to TRBJ2-4; perhaps TRBD1 as D (7 bases). The V gene's germline CDR1 is SNHLY and CDR2 FYNNEI. This CDR3 spans 14 amino acids. Trimming cost V 10 bases and J 0 bases, with 13 bases left between them. Written as DNA, the CDR3 is TGTGCCACAAGACAGGGACTAGCCAAAAACATTCAGTACTTC. It translates to CATRQGLAKNIQYF.

The V call is TRBV5-4, the J call TRBJ2-1, with TRBD2 identical over 8 bases. From germline, CDR1 is SGHNT and CDR2 YYREEE (reference sequence). The CDR3 spans 17 residues. Germline trimming cut 1 base from V and 2 bases from J; bases unmatched to any gene: 8. The CDR3 reads CASSLTGGPVTYNEQFF. The CDR3 DNA reads TGTGCCAGCAGCTTGACGGGAGGGCCTGTCACCTACAATGAGCAGTTCTTC.